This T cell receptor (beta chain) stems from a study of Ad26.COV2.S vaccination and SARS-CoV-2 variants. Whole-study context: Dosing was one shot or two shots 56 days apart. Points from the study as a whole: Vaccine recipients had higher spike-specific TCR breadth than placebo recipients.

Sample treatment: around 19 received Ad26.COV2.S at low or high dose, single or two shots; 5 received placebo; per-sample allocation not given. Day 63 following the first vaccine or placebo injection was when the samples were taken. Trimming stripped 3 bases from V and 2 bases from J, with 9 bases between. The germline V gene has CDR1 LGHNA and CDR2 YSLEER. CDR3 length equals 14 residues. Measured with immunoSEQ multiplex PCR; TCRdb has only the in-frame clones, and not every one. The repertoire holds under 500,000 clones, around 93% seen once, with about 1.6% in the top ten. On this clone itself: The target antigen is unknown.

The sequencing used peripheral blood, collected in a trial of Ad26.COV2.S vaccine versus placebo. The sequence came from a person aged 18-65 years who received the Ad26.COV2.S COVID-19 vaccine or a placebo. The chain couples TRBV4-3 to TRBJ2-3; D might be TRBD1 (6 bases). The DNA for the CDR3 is TGCGCCAGCAGCCAGGGGGCCCCCACAGATACGCAGTATTTT. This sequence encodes CASSQGAPTDTQYF.